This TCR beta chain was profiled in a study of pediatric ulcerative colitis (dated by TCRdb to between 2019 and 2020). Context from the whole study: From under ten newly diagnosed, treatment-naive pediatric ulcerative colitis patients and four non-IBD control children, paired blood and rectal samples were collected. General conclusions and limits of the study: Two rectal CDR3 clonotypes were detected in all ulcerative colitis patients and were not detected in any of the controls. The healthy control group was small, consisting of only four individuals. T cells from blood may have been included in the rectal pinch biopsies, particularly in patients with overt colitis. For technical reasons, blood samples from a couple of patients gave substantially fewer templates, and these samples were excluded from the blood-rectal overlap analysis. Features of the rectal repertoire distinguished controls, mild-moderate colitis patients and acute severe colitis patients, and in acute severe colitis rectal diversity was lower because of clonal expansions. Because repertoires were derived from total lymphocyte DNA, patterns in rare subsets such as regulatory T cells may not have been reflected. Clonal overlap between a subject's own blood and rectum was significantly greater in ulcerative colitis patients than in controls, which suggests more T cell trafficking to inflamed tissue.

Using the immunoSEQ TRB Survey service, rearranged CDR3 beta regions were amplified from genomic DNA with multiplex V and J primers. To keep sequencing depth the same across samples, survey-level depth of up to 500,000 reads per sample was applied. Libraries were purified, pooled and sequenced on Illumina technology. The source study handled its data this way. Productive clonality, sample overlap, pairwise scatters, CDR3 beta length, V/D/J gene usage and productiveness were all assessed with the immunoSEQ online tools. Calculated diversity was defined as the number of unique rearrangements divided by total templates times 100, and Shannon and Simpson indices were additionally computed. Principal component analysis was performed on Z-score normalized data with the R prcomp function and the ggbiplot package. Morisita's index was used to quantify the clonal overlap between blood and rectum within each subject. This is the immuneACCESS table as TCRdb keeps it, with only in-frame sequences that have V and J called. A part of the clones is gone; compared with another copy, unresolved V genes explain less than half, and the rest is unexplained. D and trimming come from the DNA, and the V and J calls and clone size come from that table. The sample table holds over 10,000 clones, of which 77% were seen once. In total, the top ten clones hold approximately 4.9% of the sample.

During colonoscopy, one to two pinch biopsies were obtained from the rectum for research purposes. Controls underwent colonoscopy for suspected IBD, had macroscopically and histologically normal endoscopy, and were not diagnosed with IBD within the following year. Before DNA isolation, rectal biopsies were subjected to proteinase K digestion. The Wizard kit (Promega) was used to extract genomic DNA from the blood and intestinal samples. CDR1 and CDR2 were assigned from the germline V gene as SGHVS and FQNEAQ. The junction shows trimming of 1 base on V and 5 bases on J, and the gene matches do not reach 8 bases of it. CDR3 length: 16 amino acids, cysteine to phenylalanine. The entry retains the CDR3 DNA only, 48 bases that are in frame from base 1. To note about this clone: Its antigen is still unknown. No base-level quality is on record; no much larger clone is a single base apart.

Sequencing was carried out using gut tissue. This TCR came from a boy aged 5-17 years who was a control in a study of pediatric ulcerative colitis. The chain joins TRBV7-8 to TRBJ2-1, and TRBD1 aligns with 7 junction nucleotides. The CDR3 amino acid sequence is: CASSLVRLRGHNEQFF. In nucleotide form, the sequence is TGTGCCAGCAGCTTAGTCAGGCTTAGGGGGCACAATGAGCAGTTCTTC. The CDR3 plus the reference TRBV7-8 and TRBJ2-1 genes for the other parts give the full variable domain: GAGVSQSPRYKVAKRGQDVALRCDPISGHVSLFWYQQALGQGPEFLTYFQNEAQLDKSGLPSDRFFAERPEGSVSTLKIQRTQQEDSAVYLCASSLVRLRGHNEQFFGPGTRLTVL.